Below, 26 T cell receptor beta chains from the same sample are listed, as sequenced in a study of T-cell reconstitution after alpha-beta-depleted transplantation in children (dated by TCRdb to the mid-2010s). The library was built by means of PCR. The listed sequencing device is Illumina HiSeq 2500. TCR library preparation used molecular barcoding, with unique molecular identifiers applied to normalize quantification of the TCRbeta repertoire. TCRdb trimmed the raw reads at Q25, called clones with MiXCR and kept productive beta chains. Each CDR3 protein gets just one entry, which takes the most common genes and DNA from the rows behind it. The sample table holds hundreds of thousands of distinct CDR3 sequences, of which about 15% were seen once. Of the sample, approximately 1% falls within the top ten clones. The material was PBMCs from the stem cell graft donor, obtained from the stem cell graft. The origin of the receptors is a human donor who donated a stem cell graft to a child with acute myeloid leukemia.

The J gene is TRBJ2-3, the V gene TRBV4-1; tentative D call: TRBD1 (5 bases). Germline CDR1 MGHRA, CDR2 YSYEKL. V dropped 5 bases and J dropped 7 bases, with 13 bases sitting between them. This CDR3 is 13 amino acids long. The DNA for the CDR3 is TGCGCCAGCAGCGAGAAACAGGATTATACGCAGTATTTT. Its translation is CASSEKQDYTQYF.

In this sample, this clonotype turned up a few times. The chain recombines TRBV4-1 with TRBJ2-3; D call uncertain. The CDR3 runs 12 residues. The germline gives CDR1 MGHRA, CDR2 YSYEKL. V lost 1 base and J 5 bases, leaving 4 bases between the germline ends. The CDR3 loop reads CASSQAKDTQYF. CDR3 sequence (DNA): TGCGCCAGCAGCCAAGCGAAAGATACGCAGTATTTT.

In its sample, this clonotype was seen many times. The chain joins TRBV10-3 to TRBJ2-7; 7 nucleotides match TRBD1. The V and J ends lost 3 bases and 5 bases, in that order; junction bases with no gene match: 13. Germline CDR1 ENHRY, CDR2 SYGVKD. This CDR3 has 16 residues. CDR3 region: CAISDLRQGNHHEQYF. The CDR3 DNA reads TGTGCCATCAGTGACCTTCGACAGGGAAATCACCACGAGCAGTACTTC.

This clonotype was seen a handful of times. The chain recombines TRBV10-3 with TRBJ2-2; 9 nucleotides match TRBD2. The germline V gene has CDR1 ENHRY and CDR2 SYGVKD. CDR3 length: 16 residues. The junction had 6 bases not matched to a gene; V was cut back by 7 bases and J by 0 bases. CDR3 nucleotides: TGTGCCATCACCCCTCGCGGGGGGGCGAACACCGGGGAGCTGTTTTTT. Translation: CAITPRGGANTGELFF.

This clonotype was recorded at least ten times. The gene calls are TRBV7-2 and TRBJ2-2; 8 positions match TRBD2. V lost 3 bases, J lost 1 base, and 1 base stayed unmatched. The germline gives CDR1 SGHTA, CDR2 FQGNSA. This CDR3 has 15 residues. The CDR3 DNA reads as TGTGCCAGCAGCTTGACTAGCGTGAACACCGGGGAGCTGTTTTTT. As protein: CASSLTSVNTGELFF.

This clonotype was counted ten times or more. The chain has TRBV20-1 and TRBJ2-6, with 10 bases fitting TRBD1. Germline loops: CDR1 DFQATT, CDR2 SNEGSKA (reference sequence). The trim removed 0 bases at V and 2 bases at J, leaving 7 bases unmatched. The CDR3 spans 18 residues. The CDR3 reads CSARDRTGGEPGANVLTF. CDR3 bases: TGCAGTGCTAGAGATAGGACAGGGGGTGAACCTGGGGCCAACGTCCTGACTTTC.

This clonotype was seen a few times. The chain joins TRBV12-3 or TRBV12-4 to TRBJ1-3; TRBD1 matches 8 bases. The V and J ends lost 6 bases and 4 bases, in that order; junction bases with no gene match: 11. The CDR3 contains 16 residues. The CDR3 reads CASSRLDRAKGNTIYF. Written as DNA, the CDR3 is TGTGCCAGCAGCCGACTGGACAGGGCAAAAGGAAACACCATATATTTT.

This clonotype was seen a single time. The genes are TRBV6-9 and TRBJ2-4, with a tentative D call TRBD1 (5 bases). V shed 1 base and J shed 0 bases, with 16 bases lying between them. Germline V gene lookup returns CDR1 MNHGY and CDR2 SVAAGI. The CDR3 has 18 residues. CDR3 nucleotides: TGTGCCAGCAGTTATTTGAACAGGCTTAACTTAGCCAAAAACATTCAGTACTTC. It is translated as CASSYLNRLNLAKNIQYF.

This clonotype occurred many times. The chain recombines TRBV9 with TRBJ2-3; either TRBD1 or TRBD2 may fit D (5 bases each). The germline V and J ends were trimmed by 2 bases and 4 bases, with 8 bases remaining between them. The CDR3 runs to 13 residues. CDR1 is SGDLS and CDR2 is YYNGEE in the germline V gene. The CDR3 nucleotides are TGTGCCAGCAGCGTGGGACGCCCAGATACGCAGTATTTT. Amino acid sequence: CASSVGRPDTQYF. Variable domain in full (rest from reference TRBV9 and TRBJ2-3): DSGVTQTPKHLITATGQRVTLRCSPRSGDLSVYWYQQSLDQGLQFLIQYYNGEERAKGNILERFSAQQFPDLHSELNLSSLELGDSALYFCASSVGRPDTQYFGPGTRLTVL.

This clonotype has at least ten counts. The V and J genes are TRBV20-1 and TRBJ2-7; a weak D match, TRBD2 (7 bases). The CDR3 runs 14 residues. Germline values: CDR1 DFQATT, CDR2 SNEGSKA (reference sequence). Trimming cost V 3 bases and J 2 bases, with 14 bases left between them. DNA of the CDR3: TGCAGTGCTAGTTTGGCGGGGGCCGCCTACGAGCAGTACGTC. Translated, it gives CSASLAGAAYEQYV.

In the case of this clonotype: This may be a read error, as it is one base from a much larger clone. The CDR3 does not end in the conserved phenylalanine or tryptophan, so this is likely a read error. V and J are TRBV4-3 and TRBJ1-1; D ambiguous. Per germline, CDR1 LGHNA and CDR2 YSLEER. The CDR3 extends over 15 amino acids. V was shortened by 1 base and J by 5 bases, with 14 bases between the two germline ends. CDR3 in amino acids: CASSQASDLGTEAFV. The CDR3 nucleotides are TGCGCCAGCAGCCAAGCCTCAGACCTCGGGACTGAAGCTTTCGTT.

This clonotype turned up a few times. J is TRBJ1-1 and V is TRBV29-1, with D possibly matching TRBD1 (5 bases). The CDR3 is made up of 13 amino acids. Trimming took 3 bases from V and 1 from J, leaving 9 bases between them. Looked up from germline, CDR1 is SQVTM and CDR2 is ANQGSEA. The CDR3 sequence is CSVEAGANTEAFF. CDR3 sequence (DNA): TGCAGCGTTGAGGCTGGGGCGAACACTGAAGCTTTCTTT.

The V call is TRBV7-6, the J call TRBJ2-3; no clear D. The CDR3 runs to 14 residues. V lost 2 bases, J lost 4 bases, and 10 bases lay in between. Germline CDR1 is SGHVS and CDR2 is FNYEAQ. The CDR3 bases are TGTGCCAGCAGCTTATGGGCAGCCCCAGATACGCAGTATTTT. Translation gives CASSLWAAPDTQYF. Drawing the rest from reference TRBV7-6 and TRBJ2-3, the complete variable domain is GAGVSQSPRYKVTKRGQDVALRCDPISGHVSLYWYRQALGQGPEFLTYFNYEAQQDKSGLPNDRFSAERPEGSISTLTIQRTEQRDSAMYRCASSLWAAPDTQYFGPGTRLTVL.

The rearrangement joins TRBV7-6 to TRBJ2-3, with TRBD1 matching 9 bases. Trimming cost V 5 bases and J 5 bases; bases outside gene matches: 11. This CDR3 has 16 amino acids. Germline V gene sequence: CDR1 SGHVS, CDR2 FNYEAQ. The CDR3 bases are TGTGCCAGCAGCATTTCTACAGGGGGCCCCGTAGATACGCAGTATTTT. Protein sequence: CASSISTGGPVDTQYF. Full variable domain (outside the CDR3, taken from reference TRBV7-6 and TRBJ2-3): GAGVSQSPRYKVTKRGQDVALRCDPISGHVSLYWYRQALGQGPEFLTYFNYEAQQDKSGLPNDRFSAERPEGSISTLTIQRTEQRDSAMYRCASSISTGGPVDTQYFGPGTRLTVL.

This clonotype has more than one count but fewer than ten. This chain connects TRBV12-3 or TRBV12-4 to TRBJ1-5; D may be TRBD1 (5 bases). The V gene lost 2 bases and the J gene lost 5 bases, with 13 bases spanning the gap. There are 15 residues in the CDR3. The CDR3 sequence: CASSLPGNMDQPQHF. Written as DNA, the CDR3 is TGTGCCAGCAGTTTACCAGGGAATATGGATCAGCCCCAGCATTTT.

This clonotype appeared a few times. The chain combines TRBV4-3 with TRBJ2-1; 7 bases line up with TRBD2. The junction had 4 bases not matched to a gene; V was cut back by 0 bases and J by 11 bases. Germline V gene data show CDR1 as LGHNA and CDR2 as YSLEER. This CDR3 has 13 amino acids. CDR3 sequence (DNA): TGCGCCAGCAGCCAAGAAACGGGAGGCAAGCAGTTCTTC. Translation: CASSQETGGKQFF.

This clonotype was seen repeatedly, ten times or more. The gene calls are TRBV6-2 or TRBV6-3 and TRBJ2-7; D not resolved. The CDR3 has 13 residues. Trimming took off 6 bases at V and 6 bases at J, with 15 bases between the two ends. Germline V gene data show CDR1 as MNHEY and CDR2 as SVGEGT. CDR3 nucleotide sequence: TGTGCCAGCAGGCCGGAAGGGTCCAGCGAGCAGTACTTC. Its protein product is CASRPEGSSEQYF.

This clonotype was counted at least ten times. The chain couples TRBV7-2 to TRBJ2-3, with TRBD2 identical over 7 bases. The CDR3 runs to 13 residues. The J segment lost 11 bases and the V segment lost 1 base, leaving 6 bases of the junction unmatched. Germline V gene data show CDR1 as SGHTA and CDR2 as FQGNSA. CDR3 nucleotide sequence: TGTGCCAGCAGCTTAGTTGCGGGGGATGGGCAGTATTTT. Amino acid sequence: CASSLVAGDGQYF.

This clonotype has at least ten counts. The chain links TRBV27 to TRBJ1-5, with a weak D call TRBD1 (5 bases). CDR1 is MNHEY, CDR2 SMNVEV, per germline (reference sequence). This CDR3 spans 14 amino acids. V was cut by 5 bases and J by 4 bases, with 12 bases left in between. Written as DNA, the CDR3 is TGTGCCAGCAGTCCGGGGACCGTGAATCAGCCCCAGCATTTT. Translated: CASSPGTVNQPQHF.

This clonotype turned up a few times. The V gene is TRBV7-8, the J gene TRBJ1-4, with no clear D. CDR1 is SGHVS, CDR2 FQNEAQ, per germline. The CDR3 contains 12 residues. The V gene lost 5 bases and the J gene lost 12 bases, with 13 bases spanning the gap. The CDR3 loop is CASSLRLSELFF. In DNA, the CDR3 is TGTGCCAGCAGCCTCCGTCTTTCGGAACTGTTTTTT.

This CDR3 reads CASSQILGETQYF. CDR3 nucleotides: TGTGCCAGCAGTCAAATATTAGGGGAGACCCAGTACTTC. The genes are TRBV27 and TRBJ2-5, with D unresolved. Germline CDR1 is MNHEY and CDR2 is SMNVEV (reference sequence). This CDR3 spans 13 amino acids. Trimming cost V 5 bases and J 5 bases, with 12 bases left between them.

This clonotype was seen at least ten times. This chain joins TRBV18 and TRBJ1-1, with no clear D. CDR3 length: 13 residues. The V end was cut by 3 bases, the J end by 2 bases, with 7 bases between. The V gene's germline CDR1 is KGHSH and CDR2 LQKENI. The CDR3 nucleotides are TGTGCCAGCTCACCGACGGAAAACACTGAAGCTTTCTTT. This sequence encodes CASSPTENTEAFF.

This clonotype appeared many times. The gene calls are TRBV6-5 and TRBJ1-5; D may be TRBD1 (5 bases). The CDR3 totals 15 residues. Germline CDR1 reads MNHEY; CDR2 reads SVGAGI. V lost 2 bases and J 3 bases, leaving 11 bases between the germline ends. CDR3: CASSYDQGPNQPQHF. The CDR3 coding sequence is TGTGCCAGCAGTTACGATCAGGGCCCCAATCAGCCCCAGCATTTT.

In its sample, this clonotype was seen a few times. This rearrangement joins TRBV11-1 to TRBJ2-5, with D unclear. The CDR3 is made up of 15 amino acids. With 0 bases removed from V and 0 bases from J, the gap between germline ends came to 8 bases. The V gene's germline CDR1 is SGHAT and CDR2 FQDESV (reference sequence). The CDR3 reads CASSLAMGYQETQYF. The CDR3 DNA follows: TGTGCCAGCAGCTTAGCGATGGGGTACCAAGAGACCCAGTACTTC.

The V call is TRBV6-1, the J call TRBJ2-5; D call uncertain. The CDR3 consists of 13 residues. The germline CDR1 and CDR2 sequences are MNHNS and SASEGT. The V and J ends lost 7 bases and 2 bases respectively, with 11 bases between them. CDR3 residues: CASTGRLQETQYF. The DNA of the CDR3 is TGTGCCAGCACGGGCCGTTTGCAAGAGACCCAGTACTTC.

This clonotype was seen a few times. The chain carries TRBV20-1 and TRBJ1-2; 7 positions match TRBD1. Unmatched junction bases numbered 7, after V lost 0 bases and J lost 3 bases. The CDR3 runs to 15 residues. Germline V gene lookup returns CDR1 DFQATT and CDR2 SNEGSKA (reference sequence). CDR3: CSAREPQGNYYGYTF. The CDR3 DNA reads TGCAGTGCTAGAGAACCACAGGGGAATTACTATGGCTACACCTTC.